This T cell receptor (beta chain) was recovered during a study of a mutant IDH1 vaccine in newly diagnosed glioma (dated by TCRdb to about 2021). The study in broad terms: Vaccination was initiated 4-6 weeks after radiotherapy alone, or concurrently with temozolomide cycles in the chemotherapy-containing groups. Prior to enrollment, standard therapy consisting of radiotherapy alone, temozolomide alone, or radiochemotherapy with temozolomide had been administered to patients, with the combination being received by most patients. For exploratory analyses, roughly 25 treated patients had longitudinal TCRB deep sequencing done wherever samples were available. The week-35 safety follow-up was designated visit V12, and the week-47 end of study was designated visit V13. Peripheral blood samples were drawn at six visits, namely V03 (baseline), V05, V07, V10, V12 and V13. Of the 30 to 35 treated patients, around 62% were male and roughly 38% were female, and a mean age of approximately 40 years was recorded. The paper's findings and limits, for the study overall: Pseudoprogression appeared unrelated to alterations in the top peripheral T cell clonotypes detected by TCRB sequencing. PBMC samples for TCRB deep sequencing were selected based on availability. Immune responses induced by the vaccine were seen in about 93% of patients across multiple MHC alleles. According to the authors, sample limitations meant that analyses of patient blood samples could not be reproduced.

In regard to this clone: Its antigen target is currently unknown. No qualities accompany the bases; no much larger clone lies one base away.

The intended sense of this specimen's time point label: week 47, end of study. Each vaccine dose was 300 ug of a 20-mer mutant IDH1 peptide in Montanide, given subcutaneously with topical imiquimod. Patients received eight vaccinations in weeks 1, 3, 5, 7, 11, 15, 19 and 23, corresponding to visits V03 through V10. The donors had newly diagnosed IDH1-mutant astrocytomas of WHO grade 3 or 4 that showed loss of nuclear ATRX. The samples were drawn from NOA16, a multicentre, single-arm, open-label phase I trial in Germany that tested a mutant IDH1 peptide vaccine in humans for the first time. Genomic DNA for TCRB sequencing was extracted from EDTA blood using the DNeasy Blood and Tissue Kit. The method was the immunoSEQ multiplex PCR assay. The hsTCRB Kit was used according to the manufacturer's protocol to amplify rearranged TCR beta chain sequences. TCRB libraries were sequenced on an Illumina MiSeq. From the authors' description of their analysis: The kit vendor's proprietary platform handled demultiplexing, trimming and gene mapping. This immuneACCESS table, as held by TCRdb, lists in-frame sequences with V and J called but not all clones. Of the missing ones, under half trace to an unresolved V gene in checked studies; the others have no known cause. From that table come the V and J calls and clone size; the DNA was used to work out D and trimming. Counted in this sample were tens of thousands of clones; 75% to 90% of them appeared once. The ten largest account for under 4.5% of the sample.

The sample was PBMCs, taken from a glioma patient whose treatment included an IDH1 peptide vaccine. This TCR derives from a man aged 25 to 40 with glioma.

In nucleotide form, the sequence is TGTGCCAGCAGTGAAGCCGGTGCGACCTATAGCAATCAGCCCCAGCATTTT. Translated, this is CASSEAGATYSNQPQHF. This chain joins TRBV6-1 to TRBJ1-5, with the D gene call left open. The germline V gene gives CDR1 as MNHNS and CDR2 as SASEGT. The germline ends are 12 bases apart after V is trimmed by 0 bases and J by 0 bases. The CDR3 contains 17 residues, cysteine and phenylalanine counted. The sequence is cut down to CDR3 DNA, 51 bases in frame from base 1.